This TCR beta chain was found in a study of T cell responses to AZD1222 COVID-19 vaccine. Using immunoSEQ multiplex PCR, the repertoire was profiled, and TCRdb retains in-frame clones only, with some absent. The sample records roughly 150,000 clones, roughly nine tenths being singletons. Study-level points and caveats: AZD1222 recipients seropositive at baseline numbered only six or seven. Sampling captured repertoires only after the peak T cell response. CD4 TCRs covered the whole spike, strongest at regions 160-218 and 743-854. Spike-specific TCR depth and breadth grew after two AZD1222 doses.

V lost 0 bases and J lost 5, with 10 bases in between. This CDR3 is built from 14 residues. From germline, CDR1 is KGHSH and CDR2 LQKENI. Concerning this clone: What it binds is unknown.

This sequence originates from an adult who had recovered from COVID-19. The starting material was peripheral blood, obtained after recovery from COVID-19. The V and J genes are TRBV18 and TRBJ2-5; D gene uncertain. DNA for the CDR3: TGTGCCAGCTCACCACCGGTTGGTAGGGAGACCCAGTACTTC. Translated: CASSPPVGRETQYF.